Included here is one T cell receptor beta chain sequence, with context. Its antigen is unidentified. The data stem from a study of cytomegalovirus exposure and HLA in healthy donors. Study-level information: The 110 million or so unique TCR beta sequences, from roughly 170 million T cells, were found by an earlier analysis.

Broader study findings: Later, an analysis found that common viral pathogens appeared to be linked with several of the most significant clusters. While the bulk of TCR sequences proved rare, some public TCRs turned up in many donors. With high specificity and sensitivity, the classifier reportedly diagnosed cytomegalovirus status.

The study ran its PCR with 60 Vbeta and 13 Jbeta primers. Clones were sequenced by immunoSEQ multiplex PCR, and TCRdb holds only the in-frame ones, with some missing. Among 200,000 to 250,000 clones, under 80% were seen once, and the ten largest hold 0.2% to 0.25%. The sample consisted of PBMCs. This clonotype originated in a girl aged 2-9 years in good health and CMV-seronegative.

CDR3 loop: CASSLAGTGDNYGYTF. The DNA for the CDR3 is TGTGCCAGCAGCTTAGCCGGGACAGGGGATAACTATGGCTACACCTTC. V is TRBV7-6 and J is TRBJ1-2; the match to TRBD1 covers 10 bases. The V segment lost 0 bases and the J segment 1 base; nucleotides outside the gene matches: 2. The germline gives CDR1 SGHVS, CDR2 FNYEAQ. CDR3 length: 16 amino acids.